The rows below give T cell receptor beta chains drawn from one sample of a study of cytomegalovirus exposure and HLA in healthy donors. Assay used: immunoSEQ multiplex PCR; TCRdb lists only in-frame clones, some missing. The sample lists 150,000 to 200,000 clones; approximately 71% were seen once. The sample consisted of PBMCs. The receptors derive from a girl aged 10-17 years in good health and CMV-seronegative. Each CDR3 is given with its conserved first and last residue. A D gene is named only where the DNA matches it firmly.

V gene,J gene,D gene,CDR3 protein,CDR3 DNA
TRBV4-1,TRBJ1-4,TRBD1,CASSARQGPEKLFF,TGCGCCAGCAGCGCACGACAGGGGCCCGAAAAACTGTTTTTT
TRBV13,TRBJ2-7,-,CASSPGAGLSEQYF,TGTGCCAGCAGCCCTGGGGCAGGGCTTTCCGAGCAGTACTTC
TRBV6-6,TRBJ1-2,TRBD1,CASSKTGLGYGYTF,TGTGCCAGCAGTAAGACAGGGTTGGGCTATGGCTACACCTTC
TRBV29-1,TRBJ2-7,-,CSVSPMSSYEQYF,TGCAGCGTTTCGCCGATGAGCTCCTACGAGCAGTACTTC
TRBV6-4,TRBJ1-5,-,CASSVEGNQPQHF,TGTGCCAGCAGTGTCGAGGGCAATCAGCCCCAGCATTTT
TRBV4-2,TRBJ1-1,-,CASSQDLGSSTEAFF,TGTGCCAGCAGCCAAGATCTCGGGTCGAGCACTGAAGCTTTCTTT
TRBV6-1,TRBJ1-2,TRBD1,CASSLRTGADYGYTF,TGTGCCAGCAGCTTGAGGACAGGGGCCGACTATGGCTACACCTTC
TRBV6-1,TRBJ1-6,TRBD1,CASSESGQGRSPLHF,TGTGCCAGCAGTGAATCGGGACAGGGCAGGTCACCCCTCCACTTT
TRBV27,TRBJ2-5,TRBD2,CASSPSGGDWGTQYF,TGTGCCAGCAGTCCAAGCGGGGGGGATTGGGGGACCCAGTACTTC
TRBV5-8,TRBJ2-2,-,CASSLGDLNTGELFF,TGTGCCAGCAGCTTGGGGGACTTAAACACCGGGGAGCTGTTTTTT
TRBV4-1,TRBJ1-5,-,CASSSPQKNQPQHF,TGCGCCAGCAGCTCACCACAGAAGAATCAGCCCCAGCATTTT
TRBV19,TRBJ1-3,TRBD1,CASSPTGENTIYF,TGTGCCAGTAGTCCGACAGGGGAAAACACCATATATTTT